This T cell receptor (beta chain) comes out of a study of OX40 agonist ivuxolimab in advanced cancers. Study information: Patients in dose escalation had liver, melanoma, kidney or head and neck cancers.

The method was immunoSEQ multiplex PCR; TCRdb's version includes in-frame clones alone and lacks a portion of them. The sample carries 92,000 or so clones, roughly 80% recorded once. This CDR3 contains 14 residues. CDR1 is SGHVS, CDR2 FNYEAQ, per germline. V lost 3 bases to trimming and J lost 5 bases; unmatched junction nucleotides: 3. The TCR sequence derives from an adult with an advanced solid tumor such as melanoma, head and neck, liver or kidney cancer. This chain uses TRBV7-6 with TRBJ2-5, with 10 positions matching TRBD1. Source: CD4+ or CD8+ T cells sorted from blood, taken in a trial of the OX40 agonist ivuxolimab. The CDR3 is CASSFVDRGETQYF. The CDR3 DNA is TGTGCCAGCAGCTTTGTGGACAGGGGGGAGACCCAGTACTTC.